This T cell receptor (beta chain) came from a study of blood T cell repertoires in COVID-19. V was shortened by 5 bases and J by 1 base, with 15 bases between the two germline ends. The CDR3 totals 16 residues. Germline V gives CDR1 SNHLY, CDR2 FYNNEI. Sequenced by immunoSEQ multiplex PCR; TCRdb stores in-frame clones only, minus some. The sample lists around 270,000 clones, about 85% occurring once. V gene TRBV2 combines with J gene TRBJ1-5, with D possibly matching TRBD1 (6 bases). The sequencing sample was made of peripheral blood. The TCR sequence derives from a man in his 60s with acute or convalescent COVID-19. CDR3 DNA sequence: TGTGCCAGCAGTCCGCCGTCGACAGGAAGCAATCAGCCCCAGCATTTT. Residues: CASSPPSTGSNQPQHF.